The 26 T cell receptor beta chains presented below share a single source sample, sequenced in a study of blood T cell repertoires in COVID-19. The table came from immunoSEQ multiplex PCR; TCRdb's copy has only in-frame clones and leaves some out. The repertoire consists of some 130,000 clones, with roughly nine tenths occurring once and the leading ten covering roughly 5%. Sequencing was carried out using peripheral blood. All receptors come from a man aged 55 to 70 with COVID-19, enrolled during active disease.

With respect to this clone: The final CDR3 position lacks the conserved phenylalanine or tryptophan, pointing to a likely read error. Because the CDR3's place on the DNA is in doubt, the DNA is left out and the CDR3 is given as listed by TCRdb. This chain's CDR3 is CAFGDRGLSL. The chain joins TRBV30 to TRBJ1-2; no DNA check was done on the table's D call, TRBD1. Germline CDR1 and CDR2: GTSNPN and SVGIG (reference sequence). 10 amino acids form the CDR3, both terminal residues included.

The chain combines TRBV5-1 with TRBJ1-4; D is unresolved. Germline CDR1 is SGHRS and CDR2 is YFSETQ. The V gene lost 2 bases and the J gene lost 0 bases, with 11 bases spanning the gap. The CDR3 extends over 16 amino acids. DNA of the CDR3: TGCGCCAGCAGCTTAACCGGGATCGCAACTAATGAAAAACTGTTTTTT. It yields the protein CASSLTGIATNEKLFF.

The rearrangement uses TRBV30 and TRBJ1-6; TRBD1 agrees at 9 bases. This CDR3 spans 14 amino acids. Looked up from germline, CDR1 is GTSNPN and CDR2 is SVGIG (reference sequence). Germline trimming cut 4 bases from V and 5 bases from J; bases unmatched to any gene: 3. As DNA, the CDR3 is TGTGCCTGGAACAGGGGGCGCCATAATTCACCCCTCCACTTT. Translating gives CAWNRGRHNSPLHF.

The CDR3 is CASSYWLAGPQGETDTQYF. CDR3 DNA: TGTGCCAGCAGTTACTGGCTAGCGGGACCTCAAGGGGAAACAGATACGCAGTATTTT. The rearrangement links TRBV6-2 or TRBV6-3 to TRBJ2-3, with 9 nucleotides matching TRBD2. CDR1 is MNHEY and CDR2 is SVGEGT in the germline V gene. Trimming removed 1 base from V and 3 bases from J; junction bases left unmatched: 14. This CDR3 is 19 amino acids long.

J is TRBJ2-1 and V is TRBV7-9; D may be TRBD1 (6 bases). Trimming shortened V by 8 bases and J by 3 bases, and 17 bases separated the two germline ends. The CDR3 length is 15 residues. Germline V lookup: CDR1 SEHNR, CDR2 FQNEAQ (reference sequence). CDR3 in amino acids: CASVPGAVNYNEQFF. The CDR3 DNA reads as TGTGCCAGCGTCCCAGGGGCGGTCAACTACAATGAGCAGTTCTTC.

V and J are TRBV28 and TRBJ2-7; D is ambiguous. From germline, CDR1 is MDHEN and CDR2 SYDVKM. V lost 6 bases and J 4 bases, leaving 13 bases between the germline ends. The CDR3 contains 13 residues. DNA of the CDR3: TGTGCCAGCAGCTTAGGCGGTGGGTACGAGCAGTACTTC. Its protein product is CASSLGGGYEQYF.

V is TRBV5-1 and J is TRBJ2-7, with no clear D. The CDR3 loop spans 15 amino acids. Per germline, CDR1 SGHRS and CDR2 YFSETQ. V was pared by 0 bases and J by 0 bases, with 10 bases between. DNA of the CDR3: TGCGCCAGCAGCTTGGCCATTGTTAGCTCCTACGAGCAGTACTTC. Encoded protein: CASSLAIVSSYEQYF. Drawing the rest from reference TRBV5-1 and TRBJ2-7, the complete variable domain is KAGVTQTPRYLIKTRGQQVTLSCSPISGHRSVSWYQQTPGQGLQFLFEYFSETQRNKGNFPGRFSGRQFSNSRSEMNVSTLELGDSALYLCASSLAIVSSYEQYFGPGTRLTVT.

V usage is TRBV30 and J usage is TRBJ2-1; a possible D gene is TRBD1 (6 bases). With 2 bases removed from V and 8 bases from J, the gap between germline ends came to 13 bases. Germline V CDR1 and CDR2: GTSNPN, SVGIG (reference sequence). This CDR3 has 13 amino acids. The CDR3 loop reads CAWSISTGYEQFF. The CDR3 DNA sequence: TGTGCCTGGAGTATATCTACAGGGTATGAGCAGTTCTTC.

Points on this clone: At one end the junction does not follow the germline gene, possibly because of a read error. Within the sample, other DNA sequences also encode this same CDR3. V and J are TRBV19 and TRBJ1-1; weak D call: TRBD1 (6 bases). The CDR3 length is 15 residues. Germline CDR1 reads LNHDA; CDR2 reads SQIVND (reference sequence). The CDR3 DNA reads as TGTGCTAGTAGTATATCGGCAGGGGCGAACACTGAAGCTTTCTTT. Amino acids: CASSISAGANTEAFF.

CDR3 bases: TGTGCCAGCAGTGAATCTGGGCGACTAGCGGTGGGGGAGACCCAGTACTTC. This sequence encodes CASSESGRLAVGETQYF. This chain links TRBV25-1 with TRBJ2-5; 9 nucleotides match TRBD2. This CDR3 comprises 17 residues. V shed 1 base and J 5 bases; nucleotides not matched to a gene: 11. From germline, CDR1 is MGHDK and CDR2 SYGVNS.

The V call is TRBV4-2, the J call TRBJ1-6; D gene uncertain. The CDR3 has 19 amino acids. Per germline, CDR1 LGHNA and CDR2 YNFKEQ. V gave up 1 base and J gave up 4 bases, with 20 bases separating them. This CDR3 is CASSQGRLQSGRYNSPLHF. The CDR3 bases are TGTGCCAGCAGCCAAGGACGCCTCCAATCCGGGAGATATAATTCACCCCTCCACTTT.

This rearrangement joins TRBV14 to TRBJ2-5; the match to TRBD2 covers 7 bases. V was pared by 4 bases and J by 1 base, with 6 bases of the junction left unmatched. The germline V gene encodes CDR1 SGHDN and CDR2 FVKESK. This CDR3 is built from 15 residues. The CDR3 bases are TGTGCCAGCAGCCCCGGGACTAACCTCCAAGAGACCCAGTACTTC. Translating gives CASSPGTNLQETQYF.

The chain carries TRBV3-1 (or the pseudogene TRBV3-2) and TRBJ1-1; D is ambiguous. The V and J ends lost 6 bases and 0 bases respectively, with 8 bases between them. The CDR3 contains 13 residues. CDR1 is LGHDT and CDR2 is YNNKEL in the germline V gene (reference sequence). CDR3 DNA: TGTGCCAGCAGGTCGGGTCTGAACACTGAAGCTTTCTTT. Encoded protein: CASRSGLNTEAFF.

This chain connects TRBV19 to TRBJ2-7, with TRBD2 identical over 11 bases. The CDR3 extends over 15 amino acids. Germline CDR1 is LNHDA and CDR2 is SQIVND (reference sequence). Losses at the gene ends were 3 bases for V and 2 bases for J; bases not matched to a gene: 3. CDR3 amino acids: CASSIGLAGAYEQYF. As DNA, the CDR3 is TGTGCCAGTAGTATTGGACTAGCGGGCGCCTACGAGCAGTACTTC.

The chain is built from TRBV4-2 and TRBJ1-2; a weak D match, TRBD1 (5 bases). CDR1 and CDR2 (germline): LGHNA, YNFKEQ. V lost 4 bases and J lost 3, with 15 bases in between. The CDR3 has 15 amino acids. DNA for the CDR3: TGTGCCAGCAGCCCCTCCGGGCAGGGATACTATGGCTACACCTTC. This sequence encodes CASSPSGQGYYGYTF.

The rearrangement uses TRBV9 and TRBJ2-1, with TRBD2 matching over 9 bases. V lost 0 bases to trimming and J lost 2 bases; unmatched junction nucleotides: 3. CDR1 is SGDLS and CDR2 is YYNGEE in the germline V gene. CDR3 length: 16 amino acids. The CDR3 sequence is CASSVGGGRAYNEQFF. The CDR3 DNA sequence: TGTGCCAGCAGCGTAGGGGGCGGGAGGGCCTACAATGAGCAGTTCTTC.

The chain carries TRBV4-2 and TRBJ1-1; TRBD1 matches 9 bases. This CDR3 has 14 amino acids. The J segment lost 7 bases and the V segment lost 0 bases, leaving 3 bases of the junction unmatched. Germline assignment: CDR1 LGHNA and CDR2 YNFKEQ. The CDR3 sequence: CASSQERGQGEAFF. In nucleotides, the CDR3 is TGTGCCAGCAGCCAAGAGCGGGGACAGGGTGAAGCTTTCTTT.

This clone showed up just once. The J gene is TRBJ2-7, the V gene TRBV15; D perhaps matches TRBD2 (5 bases). The CDR3 loop spans 16 amino acids. V was pared by 0 bases and J by 1 base, with 13 bases between. CDR1 and CDR2 (germline): LNHNV, YYDKDF (reference sequence). CDR3 protein: CATSRDWLAGSYEQYF. The CDR3 bases are TGTGCCACCAGCAGAGATTGGCTAGCTGGTTCCTACGAGCAGTACTTC.

This clone was found once. V gene TRBV19 combines with J gene TRBJ2-7; no clear D. V shed 1 base and J shed 5 bases, with 9 bases lying between them. The CDR3 runs to 13 residues. CDR1 and CDR2 (germline): LNHDA, SQIVND (reference sequence). The CDR3 loop reads CASSIAIRNEQYF. The CDR3 DNA reads as TGTGCCAGTAGTATAGCCATCAGAAACGAGCAGTACTTC.

This rearrangement joins TRBV30 to TRBJ2-7; 7 nucleotides match TRBD1. J gave up 7 bases and V 5 bases, and 14 bases lay outside the gene matches. CDR1 GTSNPN and CDR2 SVGIG come from the germline V gene (reference sequence). CDR3 size: 14 residues. CDR3 sequence (DNA): TGTGCCTGGGGAGTACAGGGGCCCGGCAAGGAGCAGTACTTC. Its protein is CAWGVQGPGKEQYF.

This clone has more than one count but fewer than ten. The gene calls are TRBV24-1 and TRBJ2-1, with TRBD2 as a possible D gene (6 bases). The germline V gene encodes CDR1 KGHDR and CDR2 SFDVKD. Trimming shortened V by 5 bases and J by 6 bases, and 13 bases separated the two germline ends. The CDR3 consists of 14 residues. This CDR3 reads CATSGDGTLNEQFF. The CDR3 DNA reads TGTGCCACCAGTGGAGACGGGACTCTCAATGAGCAGTTCTTC.

The sample holds one count of this clone. This rearrangement joins TRBV6-5 to TRBJ1-4; 9 nucleotides match TRBD1. CDR3 size: 16 residues. Germline V lookup: CDR1 MNHEY, CDR2 SVGAGI. The J segment lost 8 bases and the V segment lost 2 bases, leaving 9 bases of the junction unmatched. As DNA, the CDR3 is TGTGCCAGCAGTTACACTGTGGGGACAGGGAAAGAAAAACTGTTTTTT. Encoded protein: CASSYTVGTGKEKLFF.

The J gene is TRBJ2-2, the V gene TRBV5-1; D is uncertain. Deletions cut 0 bases from V and 1 base from J, with 4 bases between. CDR3 length: 14 amino acids. Germline loops: CDR1 SGHRS, CDR2 YFSETQ. As DNA, the CDR3 is TGCGCCAGCAGCTTGGAGCGGAACACCGGGGAGCTGTTTTTT. Its translation: CASSLERNTGELFF. Filled out from reference TRBV5-1 and TRBJ2-2, the complete variable domain reads KAGVTQTPRYLIKTRGQQVTLSCSPISGHRSVSWYQQTPGQGLQFLFEYFSETQRNKGNFPGRFSGRQFSNSRSEMNVSTLELGDSALYLCASSLERNTGELFFGEGSRLTVL.

V and J are TRBV30 and TRBJ1-6, with D unresolved. This CDR3 is 13 amino acids long. CDR1 is GTSNPN and CDR2 is SVGIG in the germline V gene (reference sequence). V gave up 0 bases and J gave up 4 bases, with 4 bases separating them. The CDR3 nucleotides read TGTGCCTGGAGTGTACAGTATAATTCACCCCTCCACTTT. It yields the protein CAWSVQYNSPLHF.

This chain links TRBV9 with TRBJ1-4; no definite D call. Germline V lookup: CDR1 SGDLS, CDR2 YYNGEE. The CDR3 covers 13 residues. V was trimmed by 0 bases and J by 11 bases, leaving 11 bases between them. This chain's CDR3 is CASSVGAETKLFF. CDR3 DNA sequence: TGTGCCAGCAGCGTAGGTGCCGAGACTAAACTGTTTTTT.

CDR3 DNA: TGTGCCAGCTCGTGGGCGCCCGGTAGCGATGAGCAGTTCTTC. It translates to CASSWAPGSDEQFF. This chain joins TRBV18 and TRBJ2-1; TRBD2 might be the D (5 bases). CDR3 length equals 14 residues. Per the germline V gene, CDR1 is KGHSH and CDR2 is LQKENI. The V and J ends lost 6 bases and 8 bases respectively, with 17 bases between them.